This entry lists 25 T cell receptor beta chains sequenced from one sample in a study of T-cell reconstitution after alpha-beta-depleted transplantation in children. Unique molecular identifiers were used to barcode this TCRbeta library. TCRdb passed the PCR reads through MiXCR, listing each CDR3 protein once. The sample has 490,000 or so distinct CDR3 sequences, about 10% seen once; the top ten hold 2%. This specimen was PBMCs, taken before TCRalphabeta/CD19-depleted stem cell transplant. Receptor source: a child under 10 years old with inherited bone marrow failure, due to receive a stem cell transplant.

This clonotype was seen ten or more times. J is TRBJ1-1 and V is TRBV29-1; D is unresolved. The CDR3 runs 12 residues. CDR1 SQVTM and CDR2 ANQGSEA come from the germline V gene. This CDR3 is CRGLGAGTEAFF. For the CDR3, the DNA is TGCAGGGGATTGGGCGCGGGCACTGAAGCTTTCTTT.

This chain uses TRBV18 with TRBJ1-1, with D possibly matching TRBD1 (5 bases). Deletions cut 6 bases from V and 9 bases from J, with 23 bases between. Germline-derived CDR1 and CDR2 are KGHSH and LQKENI. This CDR3 is 15 amino acids long. The CDR3 DNA follows: TGTGCCAGCTCGTTCTCCGGGACGGGCAACGTAAAAGCTTTCTTT. It specifies CASSFSGTGNVKAFF.

This clonotype was counted between two and nine times. CDR3 sequence (DNA): TGCAGTGCTATCGGGGCCTTGGGCAATGAGCAGTTCTTC. This translates into CSAIGALGNEQFF. V usage is TRBV20-1 and J usage is TRBJ2-1; D possibly matches TRBD1 or TRBD2 (5 bases each). The germline gives CDR1 DFQATT, CDR2 SNEGSKA (reference sequence). V was shortened by 4 bases and J by 6 bases, with 13 bases between the two germline ends. The CDR3 is 13 amino acids.

This chain links TRBV28 with TRBJ1-1, with D possibly matching TRBD1 (5 bases). V was pared by 5 bases and J by 0 bases, with 13 bases between. This CDR3 region has 15 residues. Germline loops: CDR1 MDHEN, CDR2 SYDVKM. In nucleotides, the CDR3 is TGTGCCAGCAGTCCTCGGTCGGGGGTGAACACTGAAGCTTTCTTT. Translated: CASSPRSGVNTEAFF.

V is TRBV4-1 and J is TRBJ2-5, with TRBD1 as a possible D gene (6 bases). CDR1 is MGHRA, CDR2 YSYEKL, per germline. V was trimmed by 5 bases and J by 5 bases, leaving 15 bases between them. The CDR3 has 14 amino acids. DNA of the CDR3: TGCGCCAGCAGCTCGACAGGCCAGTCGGAGACCCAGTACTTC. Translation gives CASSSTGQSETQYF.

This clonotype was counted many times. This chain uses TRBV28 with TRBJ2-2; D perhaps matches TRBD2 (6 bases). The CDR3 sequence is 14 residues long. Trimming removed 6 bases at V and 8 bases at J, with 16 bases between. From germline, CDR1 is MDHEN and CDR2 SYDVKM. The CDR3 sequence is CASSSPGLRGELFF. DNA of the CDR3: TGTGCCAGCAGCTCCCCCGGACTACGGGGGGAGCTGTTTTTT. The variable domain in full, with the rest retrieved from reference TRBV28 and TRBJ2-2, is DVKVTQSSRYLVKRTGEKVFLECVQDMDHENMFWYRQDPGLGLRLIYFSYDVKMKEKGDIPEGYSVSREKKERFSLILESASTNQTSMYLCASSSPGLRGELFFGEGSRLTVL.

This clonotype was found many times. The V and J genes are TRBV29-1 and TRBJ2-1, with D possibly TRBD1 on 6 matching bases. CDR1 and CDR2 from the germline V gene are SQVTM and ANQGSEA. V was trimmed by 4 bases and J by 4 bases, leaving 17 bases between them. This CDR3 region has 15 residues. CDR3: CSVGFRQATYNEQFF. CDR3 DNA: TGCAGCGTTGGCTTTCGACAGGCAACTTACAATGAGCAGTTCTTC.

In this sample, this clonotype turned up many times. The chain employs TRBV4-3 and TRBJ2-2; TRBD2 matches at 7 bases. V lost 2 bases to trimming and J lost 4 bases; unmatched junction nucleotides: 7. The CDR3 totals 16 residues. Germline loops: CDR1 LGHNA, CDR2 YSLEER. CDR3 DNA sequence: TGCGCCAGCAGCCAACTAGCGGTGCTAGGCACCGGGGAGCTGTTTTTT. This sequence encodes CASSQLAVLGTGELFF.

This clonotype was detected many times. This chain uses TRBV5-1 with TRBJ2-4, with a tentative D call TRBD1 (6 bases). This CDR3 has 17 amino acids. Germline V gene sequence: CDR1 SGHRS, CDR2 YFSETQ. Trimming left V 4 bases short and J 4 bases short, with 21 bases between. CDR3 residues: CASSPRVQGSLKNIQYF. The CDR3 region has the DNA TGCGCCAGCAGCCCTCGGGTACAGGGATCTTTGAAAAACATTCAGTACTTC.

To note about this clonotype: This sequence may be a read error, since a much larger clone differs from it by one base. The gene calls are TRBV20-1 and TRBJ1-4; TRBD1 is a possible D gene (6 bases). The CDR3 consists of 15 residues. Germline assignment: CDR1 DFQATT and CDR2 SNEGSKA (reference sequence). The CDR3 loop reads CCARGGEPTNEKLFF. The CDR3 bases are TGCTGTGCTAGAGGGGGGGAGCCAACTAATGAAAAACTGTTTTTT.

This clonotype turned up a few times. The V gene is TRBV6-5, the J gene TRBJ2-3; D ambiguous. The CDR3 has 11 amino acids. Per the germline V gene, CDR1 is MNHEY and CDR2 is SVGAGI. V shed 1 base and J shed 6 bases, with 2 bases lying between them. CDR3 residues: CASSYFDTQYF. The CDR3 DNA is TGTGCCAGCAGTTACTTTGATACGCAGTATTTT.

DNA of the CDR3: TGCGCCAGCAGCTTCTTGGGGGACACTGAAGCTTTCTTT. This sequence encodes CASSFLGDTEAFF. The chain is built from TRBV5-1 and TRBJ1-1; the D gene is possibly TRBD1 (5 bases). The CDR3 sequence is 13 residues long. V was clipped by 2 bases and J by 3 bases, with 8 bases between them. The germline gives CDR1 SGHRS, CDR2 YFSETQ.

This clonotype was picked up a small number of times. This chain joins TRBV2 and TRBJ2-1, with D perhaps matching TRBD1 (6 bases). Looked up from germline, CDR1 is SNHLY and CDR2 is FYNNEI. The V gene lost 5 bases and the J gene lost 0 bases, with 20 bases spanning the gap. The CDR3 has 18 amino acids. The chain's CDR3 is CASSSQTAGAPSYNEQFF. CDR3 DNA: TGTGCCAGCAGTTCCCAAACCGCAGGGGCTCCCTCCTACAATGAGCAGTTCTTC.

The chain carries TRBV28 and TRBJ2-7; possibly TRBD2 for D (5 bases). Trimming cost V 3 bases and J 0 bases, with 12 bases left between them. Germline CDR1 is MDHEN and CDR2 is SYDVKM. The CDR3 consists of 15 residues. The CDR3 region is CASSFLSGISYEQYF. Here the CDR3 DNA reads TGTGCCAGCAGTTTCCTATCGGGGATCTCCTACGAGCAGTACTTC.

The V gene is TRBV14, the J gene TRBJ2-7; 11 nucleotides match TRBD2. The trim removed 3 bases at V and 5 bases at J, leaving 6 bases unmatched. Looked up from germline, CDR1 is SGHDN and CDR2 is FVKESK. The CDR3 extends over 15 amino acids. The DNA for the CDR3 is TGTGCCAGCAGCCAGGGGACTAGCGGATGGGACGAGCAGTACTTC. It codes for CASSQGTSGWDEQYF. Drawing the rest from reference TRBV14 and TRBJ2-7, the complete variable domain is EAGVTQFPSHSVIEKGQTVTLRCDPISGHDNLYWYRRVMGKEIKFLLHFVKESKQDESGMPNNRFLAERTGGTYSTLKVQPAELEDSGVYFCASSQGTSGWDEQYFGPGTRLTVT.

This clonotype has a count of ten or more. This chain links TRBV7-9 with TRBJ2-1; no firm D call. The V end was cut by 5 bases, the J end by 0 bases, with 11 bases between. The germline CDR1 and CDR2 sequences are SEHNR and FQNEAQ (reference sequence). This CDR3 has 15 amino acids. The CDR3 DNA follows: TGTGCCAGCAGCCCTGGAGTGGGCTCCTACAATGAGCAGTTCTTC. This codes for CASSPGVGSYNEQFF.

The table lists this clonotype with many counts. The chain couples TRBV4-3 to TRBJ2-7; perhaps TRBD1 as D (5 bases). The CDR3 runs to 14 residues. The ends were cut back, 1 base at V and 4 bases at J, with 11 bases in the middle. Per germline, CDR1 LGHNA and CDR2 YSLEER. This chain's CDR3 is CASSQGAGPYEQYF. As DNA, the CDR3 is TGCGCCAGCAGCCAAGGGGCAGGGCCGTACGAGCAGTACTTC.

This chain connects TRBV12-3 or TRBV12-4 to TRBJ2-2; D perhaps matches TRBD1 (6 bases). This CDR3 contains 13 residues. The V gene lost 10 bases and the J gene lost 6 bases, with 15 bases spanning the gap. The chain's CDR3 is CATGAGGPGELFF. The CDR3 DNA follows: TGTGCCACAGGGGCAGGAGGCCCCGGGGAGCTGTTTTTT.

Ten or more counts support this clonotype. The chain joins TRBV4-1 to TRBJ2-7, with 7 bases matching TRBD2. With V trimmed by 1 base and J by 9 bases, 3 bases remained unmatched. The CDR3 runs to 12 residues. Germline V gene data show CDR1 as MGHRA and CDR2 as YSYEKL. The CDR3 bases are TGCGCCAGCAGCCAAGGGGACTATGCGCAGTACTTC. Translating gives CASSQGDYAQYF.

Ten or more counts support this clonotype. For the CDR3, the DNA is TGTGCAGCGTTTCGGGCCATGAGAATCTGCTCTGGGGCCAACGTCCTGACTTTC. It is translated as CAAFRAMRICSGANVLTF. The J gene is TRBJ2-6, the V gene TRBV27; no clear D gene. This CDR3 region has 18 residues. CDR1 and CDR2 (germline): MNHEY, SMNVEV (reference sequence). The full variable domain, in which reference TRBV27 and TRBJ2-6 provide the parts outside the CDR3, is EAQVTQNPRYLITVTGKKLTVTCSQNMNHEYMSWYRQDPGLGLRQIYYSMNVEVTDKGDVPEGYKVSRKEKRNFPLILESPSPNQTSLYFCAAFRAMRICSGANVLTFGAGSRLTVL.

The genes are TRBV28 and TRBJ2-1; tentative D call: TRBD1 (6 bases). There are 15 residues in the CDR3. V was cut by 9 bases and J by 0 bases, with 15 bases left in between. Germline V gene data show CDR1 as MDHEN and CDR2 as SYDVKM. In nucleotides, the CDR3 is TGTGCCAGTAGAGCCCAGGGGAGCTCCTACAATGAGCAGTTCTTC. This translates into CASRAQGSSYNEQFF. The full variable domain, completed using reference TRBV28 and TRBJ2-1, is DVKVTQSSRYLVKRTGEKVFLECVQDMDHENMFWYRQDPGLGLRLIYFSYDVKMKEKGDIPEGYSVSREKKERFSLILESASTNQTSMYLCASRAQGSSYNEQFFGPGTRLTVL.

This clonotype showed up many times. The J gene is TRBJ1-2, the V gene TRBV10-3; 8 bases agree with TRBD1. CDR3 size: 14 residues. J was trimmed by 7 bases and V by 5 bases; bases with no gene match: 9. Germline V CDR1 and CDR2: ENHRY, SYGVKD. The CDR3 region has the DNA TGTGCCATCAGTTCCGGACAGGGAGCGTTTGGCTACACCTTC. It specifies CAISSGQGAFGYTF.

This clonotype was detected many times. Here the CDR3 reads CASSKALWLAGGPDTGELFF. CDR3 nucleotides: TGTGCCAGCAGCAAAGCGCTATGGCTAGCGGGAGGGCCCGACACCGGGGAGCTGTTTTTT. This chain uses TRBV21-1 with TRBJ2-2; the table gives TRBD2 as D, unverified against the DNA. TRBV21-1 is marked as a pseudogene. This CDR3 spans 20 amino acids.

This clonotype was counted ten times or more. The chain employs TRBV15 and TRBJ2-5; the D gene could be TRBD1 or TRBD2 (5 bases each). The germline V and J ends were trimmed by 4 bases and 10 bases, with 10 bases remaining between them. This CDR3 contains 11 residues. Germline CDR1 is LNHNV and CDR2 is YYDKDF (reference sequence). In DNA form, the CDR3 reads TGTGCCACCAGCAACCGGGACGGCCAGTACTTC. Translating it yields CATSNRDGQYF.

There are many counts of this clonotype. The rearrangement links TRBV3-1 to TRBJ2-7; D is uncertain. Trimming took off 6 bases at V and 4 bases at J, with 7 bases between the two ends. Germline V gene lookup returns CDR1 LGHDT and CDR2 YNNKEL (reference sequence). The CDR3 contains 11 residues. The DNA for the CDR3 is TGTGCCAGCAGTCACCGATACGAGCAGTACTTC. This sequence encodes CASSHRYEQYF.